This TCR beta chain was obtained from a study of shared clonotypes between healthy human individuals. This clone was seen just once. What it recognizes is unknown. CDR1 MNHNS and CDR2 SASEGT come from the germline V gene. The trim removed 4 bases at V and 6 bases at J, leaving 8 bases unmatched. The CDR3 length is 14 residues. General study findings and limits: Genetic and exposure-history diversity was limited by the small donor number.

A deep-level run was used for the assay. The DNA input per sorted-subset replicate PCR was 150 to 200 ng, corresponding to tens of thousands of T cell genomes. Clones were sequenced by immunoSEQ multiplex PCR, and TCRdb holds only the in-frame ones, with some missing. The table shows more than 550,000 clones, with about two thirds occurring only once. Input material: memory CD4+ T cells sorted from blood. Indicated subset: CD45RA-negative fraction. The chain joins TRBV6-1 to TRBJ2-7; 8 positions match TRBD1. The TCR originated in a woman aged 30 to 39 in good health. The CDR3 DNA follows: TGTGCCAGCAGTGGGGGGACAACAGGGGGCGAGCAGTACTTC. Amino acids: CASSGGTTGGEQYF.